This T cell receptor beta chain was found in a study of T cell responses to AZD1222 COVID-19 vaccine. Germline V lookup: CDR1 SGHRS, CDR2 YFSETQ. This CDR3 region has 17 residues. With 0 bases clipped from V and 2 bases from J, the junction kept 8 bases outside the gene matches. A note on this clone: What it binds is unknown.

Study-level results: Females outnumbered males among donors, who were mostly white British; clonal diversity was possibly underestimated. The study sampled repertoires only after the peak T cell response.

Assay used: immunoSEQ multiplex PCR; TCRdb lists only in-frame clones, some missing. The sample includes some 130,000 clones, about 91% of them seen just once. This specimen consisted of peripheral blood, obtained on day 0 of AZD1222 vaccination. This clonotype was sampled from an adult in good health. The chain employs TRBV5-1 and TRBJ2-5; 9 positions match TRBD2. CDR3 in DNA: TGCGCCAGCAGCTTGGATGGTAGCGGGAGACCTCAAGAGACCCAGTACTTC. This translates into CASSLDGSGRPQETQYF.